The sequence of this TCR beta chain was determined in a study of Graves' ophthalmopathy and Graves' hyperthyroidism. Across the whole study: Peripheral blood samples were taken at initial diagnosis, before any treatment. Broader study findings: Ophthalmopathy and stable hyperthyroidism were discriminated by a 13-signature model, with roughly 88% sensitivity and 80% to 84% specificity. Most thyroid clonotypes expanded beyond 0.001 frequency were also found in blood.

Germline CDR1 is MNHEY and CDR2 is SVGEGT. The CDR3 sequence is 12 residues long. The ends were cut back, 2 bases at V and 2 bases at J, with 4 bases in the middle. This clonotype was seen ten or more times. Its antigen is as yet unknown. As the template, RNA transcripts were used to amplify TCR beta CDR3 regions. RT-PCR was first run with HTBI primers, then multiplex PCR in a second round. TCRdb itself ran the multiplex PCR reads through MiXCR, one entry per CDR3 protein. The table includes about 400,000 distinct CDR3 sequences, about a sixth detected once. The chain uses TRBV6-2 or TRBV6-3 and TRBJ2-7; D not certain. Sequenced material: peripheral blood. The TCR was taken from a woman aged 18-35 years with Graves' ophthalmopathy. This CDR3 is CASSYRPYEQYF. The CDR3 bases are TGTGCCAGCAGTTACCGACCCTACGAGCAGTACTTC.